This T cell receptor (beta chain) was documented in a study of blood T cell repertoires in COVID-19 (dated by TCRdb to 2018 to 2020). General notes on the study: Samples covering the acute and convalescent phases of COVID-19 were provided by collaborators in the United States, Italy and Spain. A freely available public database, intended as a resource for researchers studying the immune response to SARS-CoV-2, is where the repertoires were released. Deeply sampled blood TCRbeta repertoires from subjects exposed to, actively infected with, or recovered from COVID-19 were included in the dataset. Samples came from the ongoing ImmuneRACE study (first 160 participants) plus 1,254 subjects from 6 global collaborators. The sample metadata nearly always contained a de-identified subject ID, COVID-19 status, age in years and sex. HLA class I and class II types, where available, came from metadata supplied by the sample provider rather than from assay-based typing. The prospective study material was composed of cDNA or gDNA derived from T cells, B-cell-depleted T cells, or PBMCs.

In Seattle, one collaborating source enrolled patients while the infection was active and tracked those patients longitudinally over the course of disease. The collaborating institutions used their own protocols to collect whole blood in K2EDTA tubes. For TCRbeta analysis, collaborator samples were shipped as frozen whole blood, as isolated PBMCs, or as DNA extracted from either sample type. Broad study findings and their caveats: How much clinical and demographic metadata was included differed by source and by participant, and the metadata was provided uncurated.

CDR1 MNHEY and CDR2 SVGAGI were looked up in the germline V gene. V is cut by 6 bases and J by 7 bases, and the space between the germline ends is 19 bases. The CDR3 contains 14 residues, cysteine and phenylalanine counted. Only CDR3 DNA remains: 42 bases, in frame from the first base. TCRbeta CDR3 regions were amplified from genomic DNA by means of the immunoSEQ Assay, a bias-controlled multiplex PCR. Per the original workflow: The number of nucleated cells in each sample was estimated from the amplification of reference gene primers within the assay. Sequence reads were collapsed and filtered to measure the absolute abundance of every unique TCRbeta CDR3 rearrangement. Productive Simpson clonality was computed per sample as the square root of Simpson's diversity index over productive rearrangements. Drawn from immuneACCESS, this table holds only the in-frame rearrangements with V and J called that TCRdb kept. Clones are partly lost; checked studies trace under half to an unresolved V gene and leave the rest unexplained. That table furnishes V, J and clone size, whereas the DNA furnished D and trimming. Here the sample has approximately 390,000 clones; more than 70% occur a single time. Approximately 2.4% of the sample comes from the top ten.

Regarding this clone: Its target antigen remains unknown. No much larger clonotype is one base removed from it; base qualities were not supplied.

The receptor's source is a woman aged 60-75 years with COVID-19, enrolled during active disease. Sequencing was done on a sample of peripheral blood. The chain couples TRBV6-5 to TRBJ2-7; the D gene is possibly TRBD2, with 5 bases matching. The nucleotide sequence is given as TGTGCCAGCAGCTACATAAACCGACCGGGGGAGCAGTACTTC. Its coded protein is CASSYINRPGEQYF.